This entry features one T cell receptor (beta chain) sequence. The specificity of this receptor is unknown. It has no much larger one-base neighbor in the sample; base qualities were not kept. This sample also contains other DNA sequences that code for the same CDR3. These data come from a study of beta chain features in type 1 diabetes (dated by TCRdb to the late 2010s). For context, the study as a whole: No differences in mean age, gender distribution, total cell number or subset yield were found between patients and healthy donors. In the study, TCRB repertoires of sorted circulating CD4+ T cell subsets from recently diagnosed type 1 diabetes patients were compared with those of matched healthy donors. Regulatory and stem cell-like memory subsets were obtained from only 8 patients and roughly 8 healthy donors, while naive and central memory subsets were obtained from all 30 or so donors. Across all samples, roughly 110,000,000 sorted cells were examined, and cell number per subset correlated strongly with RNA yield.

Results the study describes overall, beyond this receptor: Because cDNA rather than genomic DNA was sequenced, highly expressing activated cells could have been over-represented, although no difference in activation and CD3 levels was found between groups. Because the HLA sub-analyses included only small numbers of individuals, any influence of HLA type on TCRB rearrangement was left unresolved. Fewer insertions and more nucleotide deletions at VDJ recombination sites were observed in patients with type 1 diabetes, implying thymic rearrangement abnormalities. PCR might favor shorter templates, but patient and control samples were amplified and corrected together, so any skew would affect both groups equally. In all four CD4+ subsets, TCRB CDR3 length was moderately but significantly shorter in type 1 diabetes patients. Naive, central memory and regulatory TCRB repertoires appeared more similar among patients than among healthy donors.

Here V drops 1 base and J drops 10 bases, and the junction holds 10 bases not matched to any gene. The CDR3, from cysteine to phenylalanine, totals 14 residues. Only the CDR3 part of the read is kept: 42 bases, read in frame from the first base. CDR1 and CDR2, looked up from the germline V gene, are SGHAT and FQNNGV. The High Capacity cDNA Reverse Transcription Kit was used to reverse transcribe all of the isolated RNA, meaning that expressed TCRB transcripts were what got sequenced. Deep immunoSEQ sequencing was applied to naive, central memory and regulatory T cell samples, giving an average of about 3.6 million total reads per sample. Sorted cells were lysed in RLT buffer and RNA was extracted with DNase-treated RNeasy Micro or Mini kits, depending on cell number. To prevent cross-contamination, each cell subset was processed individually, whereas patient and healthy donor samples were processed jointly. TCRB sequences were amplified from cDNA with the immunoSEQ multiplex PCR, producing 87-bp fragments spanning the CDR3 region. The amplicons were sequenced using the Illumina HiSeq platform. In the original analysis: Synthetic template baselines were used to correct PCR bias computationally, reads within Hamming distance 2 were collapsed together, and singletons that could not be merged were discarded. Reads were aligned against IMGT so that V, D and J genes, CDR3 length and insertions or deletions at six rearrangement sites could be assigned. Within each subset, clonotype counts were normalized to sorted cell number, after which true diversity and Gini coefficients were computed with the tcR R package. The overlap coefficient, calculated on TCRB nucleotide sequences, was used to measure repertoire sharing. Sourced from immuneACCESS, this table was stored by TCRdb with only in-frame sequences that have V and J called. A share of the clones is absent; for the studies checked, an unresolved V gene accounts for under half, and the remainder has no known explanation. That table furnishes V, J and clone size, whereas the DNA furnished D and trimming. Counted in this sample were approximately 170,000 clones; 7.8% of them appeared once. Jointly, the top ten make up approximately 0.93% of the sample.

A single peripheral blood draw of around 120 mL on average was collected from each donor into heparinised tubes. Using a panel that included CD45RO, CCR7, CD25, CD127, CD95 and CD27, naive, central memory, regulatory and stem cell-like memory CD4+ T cells were sorted on a BD FACSAria II. Every sorted population had a purity above 95%. Right away, PBMCs were isolated by Lymphoprep density gradient centrifugation and were stained directly, with no culture step. To minimize batch effects, samples were stained and sorted in pairs, one healthy donor with one patient per experiment. Sequences were obtained from central memory CD4+ T cells from blood. The chain was built from TRBV11-2 and TRBJ2-7; TRBD2 agrees with 7 junctional bases. This sequence originates from a woman in her thirties or forties with type 1 diabetes. CDR3 region: CASSLGRELGEQYF. The nucleotide sequence is TGTGCCAGCAGCTTAGGGCGGGAGTTAGGGGAACAGTACTTC.